One sample yielded the 23 T cell receptor beta chains listed below, sequenced in a study of cytomegalovirus exposure and HLA in healthy donors. The PCR ran on 60 Vbeta and 13 Jbeta primers. The repertoire was sequenced with immunoSEQ multiplex PCR; TCRdb's copy has only in-frame clones and lacks some. The data hold 60,000 to 75,000 clones, with around 82% observed a single time. The sequencing sample was made of PBMCs. These receptor sequences come from a man aged 18 to 30 in good health and CMV-seropositive.

The chain employs TRBV5-6 and TRBJ2-5; tentatively, D is TRBD2 (5 bases). There are 13 residues in the CDR3. In germline, CDR1 is SGHDT, CDR2 YYEEEE. Between the trimmed V and J ends, which lost 4 bases and 1 base, there was a span of 8 bases. The CDR3 loop reads CASSRRFQETQYF. The CDR3 DNA reads TGTGCCAGCAGCAGGAGGTTCCAAGAGACCCAGTACTTC.

This clone was picked up one time. This rearrangement joins TRBV4-2 to TRBJ2-2; 12 nucleotides align to TRBD2. CDR1 and CDR2 (germline): LGHNA, YNFKEQ. The CDR3 runs to 16 residues. V lost 5 bases and J lost 5; bases outside the gene matches: 6. As DNA, the CDR3 is TGTGCCAGCAGCAAAGGACTAGCGGGGAGTACCGGGGAGCTGTTTTTT. It specifies CASSKGLAGSTGELFF.

The gene calls are TRBV6-1 and TRBJ2-7; no firm D call. Trimming removed 0 bases from V and 7 bases from J, with 16 bases in between. Germline V gives CDR1 MNHNS, CDR2 SASEGT. The CDR3 contains 15 residues. The CDR3 DNA follows: TGTGCCAGCAGTGAAGCGAGGCATCCGTCCGCGGAGCAGTACTTC. Its protein is CASSEARHPSAEQYF.

This clone was recorded only once. The rearrangement joins TRBV7-8 to TRBJ2-5; 7 nucleotides align to TRBD2. CDR1 SGHVS and CDR2 FQNEAQ come from the germline V gene. The CDR3 length is 16 residues. Trimming at V came to 0 bases and at J to 5 bases, leaving 9 bases not matched to a gene. DNA of the CDR3: TGTGCCAGCAGCTTAGCGTTTGGGGGGGTAGGGGAGACCCAGTACTTC. Amino acids: CASSLAFGGVGETQYF.

This chain connects TRBV30 to TRBJ2-1, with 10 positions matching TRBD2. Germline CDR1 reads GTSNPN; CDR2 reads SVGIG (reference sequence). The CDR3 totals 14 residues. V was pared by 3 bases and J by 9 bases, with 8 bases of the junction left unmatched. CDR3 residues: CAWRKAGGPSEQFF. The CDR3 DNA reads TGTGCCTGGAGAAAAGCGGGGGGGCCGAGTGAGCAGTTCTTC.

The chain's CDR3 is CASSLSSYRVDEQYF. The CDR3 DNA sequence: TGTGCCAGCAGTTTATCGAGTTACAGGGTTGACGAGCAGTACTTC. The rearrangement joins TRBV27 to TRBJ2-7, with a tentative D call TRBD1 (6 bases). Germline CDR1 is MNHEY and CDR2 is SMNVEV (reference sequence). The CDR3 is 15 amino acids. Trimming left V 0 bases short and J 5 bases short, with 14 bases between.

As DNA, the CDR3 is TGTGCCAGCAGTTACTCGAGCGGGGCCGCCTACTCAGGAGCTTTCTTT. Translated, it gives CASSYSSGAAYSGAFF. The chain couples TRBV6-5 to TRBJ1-1; TRBD1 is a possible D gene (5 bases). The CDR3 sequence is 16 residues long. The germline V gene has CDR1 MNHEY and CDR2 SVGAGI. With 0 bases removed from V and 10 bases from J, the gap between germline ends came to 21 bases.

The J gene is TRBJ1-4, the V gene TRBV29-1; 9 bases are a match to TRBD1. CDR1 is SQVTM, CDR2 ANQGSEA, per germline. The CDR3 consists of 14 residues. Unmatched junction bases numbered 5, after V lost 7 bases and J lost 2 bases. The CDR3 DNA follows: TGCAGCGGCGGGACAGGGAGTACTAATGAAAAACTGTTTTTT. The encoded protein is CSGGTGSTNEKLFF.

The chain recombines TRBV10-1 with TRBJ2-3; D is uncertain. The V end lost 4 bases, the J end lost 7 bases, and 9 bases lay between the germline ends. Germline CDR1 reads WNHNN; CDR2 reads SYGVQD (reference sequence). The CDR3 sequence is 12 residues long. Here the CDR3 reads CASSGTLNTQYF. CDR3 nucleotides: TGCGCCAGCAGTGGCACTTTGAATACGCAGTATTTT.

This chain links TRBV13 with TRBJ1-4, with TRBD1 identical over 7 bases. Germline V gives CDR1 PRHDT, CDR2 FYEKMQ (reference sequence). With 5 bases clipped from V and 8 bases from J, the junction kept 8 bases outside the gene matches. The CDR3 sequence is 14 residues long. The CDR3 here is CASSDGPQGEKLFF. DNA of the CDR3: TGTGCCAGCAGCGACGGACCACAGGGGGAAAAACTGTTTTTT. The full variable domain, its missing parts supplied by reference TRBV13 and TRBJ1-4, is AAGVIQSPRHLIKEKRETATLKCYPIPRHDTVYWYQQGPGQDPQFLISFYEKMQSDKGSIPDRFSAQQFSDYHSELNMSSLELGDSALYFCASSDGPQGEKLFFGSGTQLSVL.

The rearrangement joins TRBV7-6 to TRBJ2-5; tentative D call: TRBD1 (6 bases). This CDR3 region has 14 residues. Germline CDR1 reads SGHVS; CDR2 reads FNYEAQ. V shed 4 bases and J shed 1 base, with 10 bases lying between them. This chain's CDR3 is CASSSGQTQETQYF. DNA for the CDR3: TGTGCCAGCAGCTCCGGACAGACCCAAGAGACCCAGTACTTC.

The chain is built from TRBV6-6 and TRBJ1-2; D remains ambiguous. CDR1 is MNHNY, CDR2 SVGAGI, per germline (reference sequence). V was cut by 6 bases and J by 7 bases, with 12 bases left in between. This CDR3 contains 12 residues. CDR3 in amino acids: CASRPGQAGYTF. The CDR3 DNA is TGTGCCAGCAGACCTGGGCAGGCTGGCTACACCTTC.

This clone has a handful of counts. The chain combines TRBV30 with TRBJ1-1, with 9 bases that match TRBD1. Looked up from germline, CDR1 is GTSNPN and CDR2 is SVGIG (reference sequence). V was clipped by 1 base and J by 6 bases; unmatched bases: 0. This CDR3 spans 12 amino acids. The DNA for the CDR3 is TGTGCCTGGAGTGGACAGGGGGCTGAAGCTTTCTTT. It is translated as CAWSGQGAEAFF.

V is TRBV30 and J is TRBJ2-5; D is ambiguous. Germline loops: CDR1 GTSNPN, CDR2 SVGIG (reference sequence). Trimming pared 0 bases from V and 6 bases from J, leaving 8 bases between. The CDR3 is made up of 12 amino acids. CDR3 DNA sequence: TGTGCCTGGAGTGTACCGGGTCAGACCCAGTACTTC. Protein sequence: CAWSVPGQTQYF.

The chain couples TRBV30 to TRBJ2-5, with a weak D call TRBD2 (7 bases). Germline V CDR1 and CDR2: GTSNPN, SVGIG (reference sequence). This CDR3 contains 12 residues. The V end lost 3 bases, the J end lost 5 bases, and 10 bases lay between the germline ends. The CDR3 DNA reads TGTGCCTGGAGAGGGGGGGGTGAGACCCAGTACTTC. Translated, it gives CAWRGGGETQYF.

The V gene is TRBV29-1, the J gene TRBJ1-2; 9 bases map to TRBD1. There are 14 residues in the CDR3. CDR1 SQVTM and CDR2 ANQGSEA come from the germline V gene. J lost 6 bases, V lost 5 bases, and 10 bases had no gene match. CDR3 sequence (DNA): TGCAGCGTTACAGCCGGGACAGGGATCGATGGCTACACCTTC. Translation: CSVTAGTGIDGYTF. The full variable domain, rest sourced from reference TRBV29-1 and TRBJ1-2, is SAVISQKPSRDICQRGTSLTIQCQVDSQVTMMFWYRQQPGQSLTLIATANQGSEATYESGFVIDKFPISRPNLTFSTLTVSNMSPEDSSIYLCSVTAGTGIDGYTFGSGTRLTVV.

This clone was seen more than once but under ten times. The V call is TRBV30, the J call TRBJ1-3; D unresolved. Deletions cut 2 bases from V and 1 base from J, with 3 bases between. The CDR3 is 12 residues long. Germline assignment: CDR1 GTSNPN and CDR2 SVGIG (reference sequence). The CDR3 sequence: CAWSPSGNTIYF. The CDR3 region has the DNA TGTGCCTGGAGTCCGTCTGGAAACACCATATATTTT. Drawing the rest from reference TRBV30 and TRBJ1-3, the complete variable domain is SQTIHQWPATLVQPVGSPLSLECTVEGTSNPNLYWYRQAAGRGLQLLFYSVGIGQISSEVPQNLSASRPQDRQFILSSKKLLLSDSGFYLCAWSPSGNTIYFGEGSWLTVV.

The rearrangement joins TRBV9 to TRBJ2-2, with TRBD2 matching 9 bases. The CDR3 covers 17 residues. Germline V lookup: CDR1 SGDLS, CDR2 YYNGEE. Trimming took 4 bases from V and 6 from J; bases not matched to a gene: 13. CDR3: CASSPQFRTSEAGELFF. CDR3 bases: TGTGCCAGCAGCCCCCAGTTCCGGACTAGCGAAGCCGGGGAGCTGTTTTTT.

On this clone itself: Germline and junction disagree at one end, which may indicate a read error. V usage is TRBV11-2 and J usage is TRBJ2-5; TRBD1 matches at 7 bases. The CDR3 totals 13 residues. CDR1 is SGHAT, CDR2 FQNNGV, per germline. Written as DNA, the CDR3 is TGTGCCAGCAGCCTAGACAGGGCAGAGACCCAGTACTTC. Its translation: CASSLDRAETQYF. Full variable domain (outside the CDR3, taken from reference TRBV11-2 and TRBJ2-5): EAGVAQSPRYKIIEKRQSVAFWCNPISGHATLYWYQQILGQGPKLLIQFQNNGVVDDSQLPKDRFSAERLKGVDSTLKIQPAKLEDSAVYLCASSLDRAETQYFGPGTRLLVL.

This sequence joins TRBV10-1 and TRBJ2-7, with 8 nucleotides matching TRBD1. This CDR3 has 14 amino acids. Trimming took 3 bases from V and 3 from J; bases not matched to a gene: 4. Germline V gene sequence: CDR1 WNHNN, CDR2 SYGVQD (reference sequence). CDR3 loop: CASSDTGTGYEQYF. In DNA form, the CDR3 reads TGCGCCAGCAGTGATACAGGGACAGGCTACGAGCAGTACTTC.

The CDR3 DNA reads as TGTGCCTGGAGCCGAGGACAGGGATTTTACAATGAGCAGTTCTTC. Its translation: CAWSRGQGFYNEQFF. J is TRBJ2-1 and V is TRBV30; 8 bases map to TRBD1. The CDR3 is made up of 15 amino acids. Germline trimming cut 3 bases from V and 4 bases from J; bases unmatched to any gene: 8. In germline, CDR1 is GTSNPN, CDR2 SVGIG (reference sequence). Together with reference TRBV30 and TRBJ2-1, the CDR3 gives the full variable domain: SQTIHQWPATLVQPVGSPLSLECTVEGTSNPNLYWYRQAAGRGLQLLFYSVGIGQISSEVPQNLSASRPQDRQFILSSKKLLLSDSGFYLCAWSRGQGFYNEQFFGPGTRLTVL.

J is TRBJ2-3 and V is TRBV7-3, with a possible D match to TRBD2 (7 bases). Germline loops: CDR1 SGHTA, CDR2 FQGTGA. Deletions cut 5 bases from V and 4 bases from J, with 13 bases between. The CDR3 length is 14 residues. The CDR3 sequence is CASSRGASPDTQYF. In DNA, the CDR3 is TGTGCCAGCAGCCGGGGGGCCAGTCCAGATACGCAGTATTTT.

V gene TRBV13 combines with J gene TRBJ1-1; TRBD1 matches at 7 bases. The CDR3 contains 13 residues. Germline CDR1 is PRHDT and CDR2 is FYEKMQ (reference sequence). Trimming removed 5 bases from V and 4 bases from J; junction bases left unmatched: 4. CDR3 sequence: CASSLDRATEAFF. CDR3 DNA: TGTGCCAGCAGCCTAGACAGGGCCACTGAAGCTTTCTTT. The full variable domain, its missing parts supplied by reference TRBV13 and TRBJ1-1, is AAGVIQSPRHLIKEKRETATLKCYPIPRHDTVYWYQQGPGQDPQFLISFYEKMQSDKGSIPDRFSAQQFSDYHSELNMSSLELGDSALYFCASSLDRATEAFFGQGTRLTVV.